Below are 5 T cell receptor beta chains sequenced from a single sample in a study of vaccination and CD4 T cells after COVID-19. Regarding treatment: approximately 10-day PBMC culture with coronavirus spike peptide pools or control peptides (ViraFEST assay). Scientists ran DNA taken from cultured CD4+ T cells through the Oncomine TCR Beta short-read assay for sequencing. Each CDR3 protein is one row after TCRdb ran MiXCR on the PCR reads. The sample shows around 18,000 distinct CDR3 sequences, 36% of them seen only once. These receptors are not linked to any known antigen. The material was CD4+ T cells from blood, cultured in vitro, obtained before SARS-CoV-2 vaccination. Every receptor here comes from a human donor who received a COVID-19 vaccine.

There are a few counts of this clonotype. The chain couples TRBV7-2 to TRBJ1-2; 7 bases fit TRBD1. This CDR3 contains 17 residues. The J segment lost 6 bases and the V segment lost 5 bases, leaving 18 bases of the junction unmatched. CDR1 and CDR2 from the germline V gene are SGHTA and FQGNSA. The CDR3, as DNA: TGTGCCAGCAGCCGAAGACCCAGGGGGGCTACACCACATGGCTACACCTTC. This translates into CASSRRPRGATPHGYTF. Variable domain in full (rest from reference TRBV7-2 and TRBJ1-2): GAGVSQSPSNKVTEKGKDVELRCDPISGHTALYWYRQSLGQGLEFLIYFQGNSAPDKSGLPSDRFSAERTGGSVSTLTIQRTQQEDSAVYLCASSRRPRGATPHGYTFGSGTRLTVV.

J is TRBJ1-1 and V is TRBV19; 9 positions match TRBD1. CDR1 LNHDA and CDR2 SQIVND come from the germline V gene (reference sequence). The V gene end was trimmed by 5 bases and the J gene end by 4 bases; junction bases not matched to a gene: 14. This CDR3 is 17 amino acids long. The DNA for the CDR3 is TGTGCCAGTAGTTCCGTGTTAACCGGGACAGGGCTCACTGAAGCTTTCTTT. Translating gives CASSSVLTGTGLTEAFF.

The chain links TRBV7-8 to TRBJ2-1, with a tentative D call TRBD2 (5 bases). Between the trimmed V and J ends, which lost 4 bases and 3 bases, there was a span of 10 bases. CDR1 and CDR2 from the germline V gene are SGHVS and FQNEAQ. This CDR3 is built from 14 residues. The CDR3 DNA reads as TGTGCCAGCAGCTCCCATCGGGACTACAATGAGCAGTTCTTC. Amino acids: CASSSHRDYNEQFF.

This clonotype occurred a few times. V gene TRBV7-9 combines with J gene TRBJ2-3; no clear D gene. Germline CDR1 is SEHNR and CDR2 is FQNEAQ (reference sequence). The CDR3 contains 12 residues. Trimming pared 1 base from V and 5 bases from J, leaving 4 bases between. CDR3 amino acids: CASSLDEDTQYF. In DNA, the CDR3 is TGTGCCAGCAGCTTAGATGAAGATACGCAGTATTTT.

The chain employs TRBV19 and TRBJ2-7; 11 positions match TRBD2. Trimming cost V 5 bases and J 2 bases; bases outside gene matches: 5. The V gene's germline CDR1 is LNHDA and CDR2 SQIVND (reference sequence). CDR3 length: 15 amino acids. This chain's CDR3 is CASSVSGGATYEQYF. The CDR3 DNA follows: TGTGCCAGTAGTGTTAGCGGGGGGGCAACCTACGAGCAGTACTTC. Full variable domain (outside the CDR3, taken from reference TRBV19 and TRBJ2-7): DGGITQSPKYLFRKEGQNVTLSCEQNLNHDAMYWYRQDPGQGLRLIYYSQIVNDFQKGDIAEGYSVSREKKESFPLTVTSAQKNPTAFYLCASSVSGGATYEQYFGPGTRLTVT.